The 27 T cell receptor delta chains given below trace back to one sample, sequenced in a study of delta chains in infants with herpesvirus infections (dated by TCRdb to the early 2020s). Receptor libraries were prepared by RT-PCR. Sequencing used an Illumina MiSeq. To generate TCR cDNA, PBMC RNA underwent reverse transcription with SuperScript II using gamma-chain- and delta-chain-specific primers. Via CATT, TCRdb reprocessed the public reads, and rows with identical DNA were then joined. This sample has 700 or so delta-chain clones in its table, and 34% of those were observed once. The ten biggest clones cover over 15% of the sample. The sample was peripheral blood, taken at time point 1 of longitudinal follow-up. The receptors here all came from a human donor who was a Ugandan infant, either HIV-exposed or HIV-unexposed (not recorded which).

In its sample, this clone ranks as medium-sized (0.01 to 0.1%). This chain joins TRDV2 and TRDJ3; 7 bases map to TRDD3. The trim removed 0 bases at V and 2 bases at J, leaving 3 bases unmatched. The CDR3 extends over 17 amino acids. CDR1 is GEAIGNYY and CDR2 is EKD in the germline V gene. The chain's CDR3 is CACDTVLGTWDTRQMFF. The DNA for the CDR3 is TGTGCCTGTGACACCGTACTGGGGACCTGGGACACCCGACAGATGTTTTTC.

Note on this clone: With only one base between it and a far larger clone, this is likely a read error. The sample holds other DNA sequences that translate to the same CDR3. The V call is TRDV2, the J call TRDJ3, with 8 bases fitting TRDD3. The CDR3 contains 19 residues. Germline CDR1 GEAIGNYY, CDR2 EKD. Trimming at V came to 0 bases and at J to 2 bases, leaving 8 bases not matched to a gene. CDR3 loop: CACDTVLGDTTWDTRQMFF. The CDR3, as DNA: TGTGCCTGTGACACCGTACTTGGGGATACAACCTGGGACACCCGACAGATGTTTTTC.

A remark on this clone: One base separates it from a far larger clone, so it is likely a read error. This chain joins TRDV2 and TRDJ1; D not certain. The ends were cut back, 3 bases at V and 2 bases at J, with 15 bases in the middle. This CDR3 region has 15 residues. Germline CDR1 reads GEAIGNYY; CDR2 reads EKD. The CDR3 coding sequence is TGTGCCTGTGACCCCTTGGGAGGAGGGACCGATAAACTCATCTTT. It yields the protein CACDPLGGGTDKLIF.

This clone was seen once. The J gene is TRDJ3, the V gene TRDV2, with 7 bases fitting TRDD3. There are 18 residues in the CDR3. The germline V gene has CDR1 GEAIGNYY and CDR2 EKD. V gave up 0 bases and J gave up 0 bases; unmatched junction bases: 4. In nucleotides, the CDR3 is TGTGCCTGTGACACCTGGGGGACGAGCTCCTGGGACACCCGACAGATGTTTTTC. Its translation: CACDTWGTSSWDTRQMFF.

On this clone: This likely traces to a read error, being one base from a far larger clone. The sample holds other DNA sequences that translate to the same CDR3. J is TRDJ3 and V is TRDV2, with 7 positions matching TRDD3. This CDR3 region has 18 residues. Germline V gene sequence: CDR1 GEAIGNYY, CDR2 EKD. CDR3 in DNA: TGTGCATGTGACACCTGGGGGTCCAGCTCCTGGGACACCCGACAGATGTTTTTC. Encoded protein: CACDTWGSSSWDTRQMFF.

This clone ranks as medium-sized. Possible read error: a much larger clone is one base away. Other DNA sequences in this sample translate to the same CDR3. The chain recombines TRDV1 with TRDJ4; 8 positions match TRDD3. This CDR3 has 17 residues. Germline V gene lookup returns CDR1 TSWWSYY and CDR2 QGS. Here the CDR3 DNA reads TGTGCTCTTGGGGAACTGGGTCGTACTGGGGGGTCCAGACCACTGATCTTT. This gives the protein CALGELGRTGGSRPLIF.

This clone was observed a few times. This probably arose from a read error, given a far larger clone one base away. This rearrangement joins TRDV2 to TRDJ1; 8 bases line up with TRDD3. Germline lookup yields CDR1 GEAIGNYY and CDR2 EKD. The CDR3 extends over 14 amino acids. The CDR3 nucleotides are TGTGCCTATGACATACTGGGGGACACCGATAAACTCATCTTT. Protein product: CAYDILGDTDKLIF.

The chain uses TRDV2 and TRDJ3; 8 bases map to TRDD3. From germline, CDR1 is GEAIGNYY and CDR2 EKD. There are 18 residues in the CDR3. The V segment lost 3 bases and the J segment 0 bases; nucleotides outside the gene matches: 6. The CDR3 sequence is CACDVLGGRSWDTRQMFF. The CDR3 nucleotides read TGTGCCTGTGACGTACTGGGGGGCCGCTCCTGGGACACCCGACAGATGTTTTTC.

For this clone: This sequence is one base from a far larger clone and is likely a read error. The identical CDR3 is also encoded by other nucleotide sequences in the sample. The rearrangement links TRDV2 to TRDJ3; 8 nucleotides align to TRDD3. V shed 0 bases, J shed 1 base, and the junction held 7 bases outside the gene matches. The germline CDR1 and CDR2 sequences are GEAIGNYY and EKD. There are 19 residues in the CDR3. CDR3 region: CACDTVLGGRSWDTRQMFF. The CDR3 nucleotides read TGTGCCTGTGACACCGTACTGGGGGGTCGGTCCTGGGACACCCGACAGATGTTTTTC.

This clone was observed a handful of times. A far larger clone is off by one base, so a read error is likely. The sample has other DNA sequences that encode this CDR3 too. The chain carries TRDV1 and TRDJ1; possible D gene TRDD3, 8 bases. The CDR3 runs to 26 residues. CDR1 is TSWWSYY and CDR2 is QGS in the germline V gene. With 0 bases removed from V and 14 bases from J, the gap between germline ends came to 55 bases. In DNA, the CDR3 is TGTGCTCTTGGGGAACTGGGGGGTCTTTCCTACTGGTACCTTGGGGGATCTCCCCTGGAGTGCAATGGACTAATCTTT. Its translation is CALGELGGLSYWYLGGSPLECNGLIF.

The count of this clone is one. A read error is likely here: a far larger clone is one base away. Distinct nucleotide sequences in the sample also encode this CDR3. CDR3 protein: CALGALDALPPVLGEPMTAQLFF. CDR3 in DNA: TGTGCTCTTGGGGCCCTAGATGCCCTTCCTCCGGTACTGGGGGAGCCTATGACTGCACAACTCTTCTTT. The chain links TRDV1 to TRDJ2, with 9 nucleotides matching TRDD3. CDR1 and CDR2 (germline): TSWWSYY, QGS. CDR3 length equals 23 residues.

This clone occurred a few times. This may come from a read error, since a much larger clone is one base off. Other DNA sequences of this sample code for an identical CDR3. The rearrangement uses TRDV2 and TRDJ3, with TRDD3 matching over 9 bases. After removal of 0 bases from V and 0 bases from J, the junction contained 2 bases not matched to a gene. The length of the CDR3 is 18 residues. CDR1 is GEAIGNYY and CDR2 is EKD in the germline V gene. This CDR3 reads CACDTGGYSSWDTRQMFF. The CDR3 coding sequence is TGTGCCTGTGACACCGGGGGATACAGCTCCTGGGACACCCGACAGATGTTTTTC.

Relative to its sample, this clone is medium-sized. The chain uses TRDV1 and TRDJ1; the match to TRDD3 covers 9 bases. CDR1 and CDR2 (germline): TSWWSYY, QGS. The CDR3 length is 21 residues. Losses at the gene ends were 3 bases for V and 0 bases for J; bases not matched to a gene: 20. CDR3 loop: CALGERPFTLLGDEYTDKLIF. The DNA for the CDR3 is TGTGCTCTTGGGGAGCGTCCTTTTACCTTGCTGGGGGATGAGTACACCGATAAACTCATCTTT.

The chain recombines TRDV2 with TRDJ1, with 7 bases fitting TRDD3. Germline V CDR1 and CDR2: GEAIGNYY, EKD. The length of the CDR3 is 16 residues. The junction had 10 bases not matched to a gene; V was cut back by 4 bases and J by 0 bases. The DNA for the CDR3 is TGTGCCTGTGATTCCTTACTGGGGACGTACACCGATAAACTCATCTTT. Translation gives CACDSLLGTYTDKLIF.

On this clone: A far larger clone differs by one base, so this is likely a read error. The chain couples TRDV1 to TRDJ1, with 12 bases that match TRDD3. Germline V lookup: CDR1 TSWWSYY, CDR2 QGS. The CDR3 consists of 23 residues. CDR3 residues: CALGGSFLRSIYWGILGTDNLIF. Written as DNA, the CDR3 is TGTGCTCTTGGGGGATCCTTCCTACGATCGATATACTGGGGGATACTTGGGACCGATAATCTCATCTTT.

Turning to this clone: This may come from a read error, since a much larger clone is one base off. V and J are TRDV2 and TRDJ3; 11 bases fit TRDD3. Per the germline V gene, CDR1 is GEAIGNYY and CDR2 is EKD. The CDR3 consists of 18 residues. As DNA, the CDR3 is TGTGCCCGTGACAAAATACTGGGGGATACCTGGGACACCCGACAGATGTTTTTC. Translated, it gives CARDKILGDTWDTRQMFF.

Points on this clone: Just one base apart from a much larger clone, this may be a read error. Other nucleotide sequences in the sample specify the same CDR3. This chain joins TRDV2 and TRDJ3; 9 bases line up with TRDD3. Germline CDR1 and CDR2: GEAIGNYY and EKD. The CDR3 extends over 19 amino acids. This CDR3 reads CACDTGYWGSSWDTRQMFF. CDR3 bases: TGTGCCTGTGACACCGGGTACTGGGGGAGCTCCTGGGACACCCGACAGATGTTTTTT.

This rearrangement joins TRDV1 to TRDJ1, with 7 bases aligning to TRDD3. The V gene's germline CDR1 is TSWWSYY and CDR2 QGS. The CDR3 runs 21 residues. The V and J ends lost 0 bases and 0 bases, in that order; junction bases with no gene match: 19. The CDR3 sequence is CALGELGARRSATGDTDKLIF. CDR3 nucleotides: TGTGCTCTTGGGGAACTCGGGGCCCGACGATCGGCTACTGGGGACACCGATAAACTCATCTTT.

This clone is medium-sized within its sample. This rearrangement joins TRAV29/DV5 to TRDJ3; 12 nucleotides match TRDD3. Unmatched junction bases numbered 10, after V lost 0 bases and J lost 0 bases. Germline-derived CDR1 and CDR2 are NSMFDY and ISSIKDK. The CDR3 spans 21 residues. The CDR3 region is CAASAPVLGDTFSWDTRQMFF. CDR3 bases: TGTGCAGCAAGCGCGCCCGTACTGGGGGATACTTTCTCCTGGGACACCCGACAGATGTTTTTC.

Concerning this clone: Possible read error: a much larger clone is one base away. The chain links TRDV2 to TRDJ2, with TRDD3 identical over 7 bases. Germline V CDR1 and CDR2: GEAIGNYY, EKD. The CDR3 has 13 amino acids. V lost 0 bases to trimming and J lost 7 bases; unmatched junction nucleotides: 1. CDR3 bases: TGTGCCTGTGACACCTGGGGGAGAGCACAACTCTTCTTT. This sequence encodes CACDTWGRAQLFF.

By share of the sample, this clone is medium-sized. The rearrangement uses TRDV1 and TRDJ1; TRDD3 matches 8 bases. The ends lost 1 base at V and 3 bases at J; junction bases unmatched: 31. Looked up from germline, CDR1 is TSWWSYY and CDR2 is QGS. The CDR3 loop spans 24 amino acids. The CDR3 DNA is TGTGCTCTTGGGGAACCCGCTTGGCCTATCCGAACCGGTACTGGGGGTCTCGGTTCCGATAAACTCATCTTT. Translating gives CALGEPAWPIRTGTGGLGSDKLIF.

As to this clone: A far larger clone differs by one base, so this is likely a read error. The sample contains more than one DNA sequence encoding this CDR3. The chain carries TRDV1 and TRDJ1, with 13 bases aligning to TRDD3. This CDR3 has 22 amino acids. The germline V gene has CDR1 TSWWSYY and CDR2 QGS. The CDR3 DNA is TGTGCTCTGGGGGAACTAACAACTTCTACCCCCGGTTTACTGGGGGATACGGAAGAACTCATCTTT. Protein: CALGELTTSTPGLLGDTEELIF.

Note on this clone: This likely reflects a read error, since a far larger clone is one base away. V gene TRAV29/DV5 combines with J gene TRDJ1, with a possible D match to TRDD2 (9 bases). Per the germline V gene, CDR1 is NSMFDY and CDR2 is ISSIKDK. V gave up 0 bases and J gave up 9 bases, with 39 bases separating them. This CDR3 comprises 21 residues. CDR3 nucleotide sequence: TGTGCAGCAAGCGCCCCTTCCTACGGCTACTGGGGGCCTGATTTGACAGCACAACTCATCTTT. It is translated as CAASAPSYGYWGPDLTAQLIF.

As regards this clone: This sequence is one base from a far larger clone and is likely a read error. The chain recombines TRDV2 with TRDJ3; 12 nucleotides line up with TRDD3. The V gene's germline CDR1 is GEAIGNYY and CDR2 EKD. This CDR3 spans 19 amino acids. The J segment lost 2 bases and the V segment lost 3 bases, leaving 7 bases of the junction unmatched. CDR3: CACDAVLGDTTWDTRQMFF. The CDR3 DNA sequence: TGTGCCTGTGACGCCGTACTGGGGGATACAACCTGGGACACCCGACAGATGTTTTTC.

By sample fraction, this clone is medium-sized. The CDR3 bases are TGTGCCTGTGACAAAGTACTGGGGGATCTAAGCTCCTGGGACACCCGACAGATGTTTTTC. As protein: CACDKVLGDLSSWDTRQMFF. The chain uses TRDV2 and TRDJ3, with 10 bases lining up with TRDD3. The length of the CDR3 is 20 residues. Unmatched junction bases numbered 9, after V lost 2 bases and J lost 0 bases. Germline CDR1 and CDR2: GEAIGNYY and EKD.

This clone came up a few times. The chain has TRAV36/DV7 and TRDJ1; D may be TRDD3 (6 bases). With 7 bases removed from V and 0 bases from J, the gap between germline ends came to 28 bases. This CDR3 has 18 amino acids. Germline V lookup: CDR1 VTNFRS, CDR2 LTSSGIE (reference sequence). CDR3 in amino acids: CAFVGVTLGTPNTDKLIF. The CDR3 coding sequence is TGTGCTTTTGTAGGAGTTACGCTGGGGACCCCTAACACCGATAAACTCATCTTT. Full variable domain (rest looked up from reference TRAV36/DV7 and TRDJ1): EDKVVQSPLSLVVHEGDTVTLNCSYEVTNFRSLLWYKQEKKAPTFLFMLTSSGIEKKSGRLSSILDKKELSSILNITATQTGDSAIYLCAFVGVTLGTPNTDKLIFGKGTRVTVEP.

This clone was recorded a few times. The chain couples TRDV1 to TRDJ1; D is possibly TRDD3 (5 bases). This CDR3 is built from 24 residues. Germline V CDR1 and CDR2: TSWWSYY, QGS. The V end was cut by 0 bases, the J end by 2 bases, with 37 bases between. This CDR3 is CALGELEVSGPKVKGWERTDKLIF. DNA for the CDR3: TGTGCTCTTGGGGAACTAGAAGTTTCTGGCCCTAAAGTGAAGGGCTGGGAGAGGACCGATAAACTCATCTTT.